This T cell receptor beta chain is from a study of spatial heterogeneity in lung cancer. MiXCR, applied by TCRdb to the 5' RACE reads, yields one record per CDR3 protein. The sample has tens of thousands of distinct CDR3 sequences, over 9.5% seen once; the top ten hold about 38%. Time point of the sample: sample taken at primary tumor resection. Germline assignment: CDR1 DFQATT and CDR2 SNEGSKA (reference sequence). The trim removed 6 bases at V and 0 bases at J, leaving 2 bases unmatched. This CDR3 has 12 amino acids. The clonotype comes from a male donor with early-stage non-small cell lung cancer. The sequencing here drew on PBMCs, taken at surgery. The V and J genes are TRBV20-1 and TRBJ2-7; 7 bases are a match to TRBD2. CDR3 nucleotide sequence: TGCAGTGCCAAGCGGGACTCCTACGAGCAGTACTTC. This sequence encodes CSAKRDSYEQYF.